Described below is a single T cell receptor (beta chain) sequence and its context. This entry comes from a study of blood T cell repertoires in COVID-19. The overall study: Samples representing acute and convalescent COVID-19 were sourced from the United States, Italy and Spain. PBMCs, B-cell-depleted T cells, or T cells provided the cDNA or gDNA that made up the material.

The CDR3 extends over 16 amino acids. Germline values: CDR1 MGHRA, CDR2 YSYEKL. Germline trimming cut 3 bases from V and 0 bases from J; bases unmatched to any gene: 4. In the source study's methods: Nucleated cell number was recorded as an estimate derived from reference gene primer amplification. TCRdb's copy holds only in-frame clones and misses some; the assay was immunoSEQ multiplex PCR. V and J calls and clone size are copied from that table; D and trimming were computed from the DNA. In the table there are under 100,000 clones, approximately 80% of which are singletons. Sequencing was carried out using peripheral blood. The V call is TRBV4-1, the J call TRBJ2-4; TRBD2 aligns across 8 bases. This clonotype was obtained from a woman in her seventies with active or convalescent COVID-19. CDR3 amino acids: CASSQHGGVAKNIQYF. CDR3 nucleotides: TGCGCCAGCAGCCAGCACGGGGGGGTAGCCAAAAACATTCAGTACTTC.